This entry lists 16 T cell receptor beta chains sequenced from one sample in a study of OX40 agonist ivuxolimab in advanced cancers. The library relied on the immunoSEQ multiplex PCR assay. Entries here come from immuneACCESS through TCRdb and include only in-frame sequences with V and J called. Some clones fail to appear in such tables; in the studies checked, an unresolved V gene covers under half of the shortfall, and the cause of the remainder is unknown. Counted in this sample were tens of thousands of clones; 82% of them appeared once. Around 5% of the sample is in the top ten clones. This specimen consisted of CD4+ or CD8+ T cells sorted from blood, obtained in a trial of the OX40 agonist ivuxolimab. These receptors originate from an adult with an advanced solid tumor such as melanoma, head and neck, liver or kidney cancer.

This rearrangement joins TRBV5-1 to TRBJ1-1; D is undetermined. The CDR3 sequence is 14 residues long. The germline CDR1 and CDR2 sequences are SGHRS and YFSETQ. The V end lost 1 base, the J end lost 3 bases, and 10 bases lay between the germline ends. The CDR3 here is CASSLRAGDTEAFF. CDR3 DNA sequence: TGCGCCAGCAGCTTGAGGGCAGGAGACACTGAAGCTTTCTTT.

The rearrangement links TRBV7-2 to TRBJ2-5; D might be TRBD2 (6 bases). CDR1 SGHTA and CDR2 FQGNSA come from the germline V gene. The CDR3 contains 15 residues. Trimming removed 3 bases from V and 1 base from J, with 12 bases in between. CDR3 in DNA: TGTGCCAGCAGCTTGGGGGGAACTACCCAAGAGACCCAGTACTTC. It encodes CASSLGGTTQETQYF. Combining the CDR3 with reference TRBV7-2 and TRBJ2-5 gives the whole variable domain GAGVSQSPSNKVTEKGKDVELRCDPISGHTALYWYRQSLGQGLEFLIYFQGNSAPDKSGLPSDRFSAERTGGSVSTLTIQRTQQEDSAVYLCASSLGGTTQETQYFGPGTRLLVL.

The chain is built from TRBV5-5 and TRBJ1-5; the D gene is possibly TRBD1 (6 bases). There are 14 residues in the CDR3. Germline CDR1 SGHKS, CDR2 YYEKEE (reference sequence). The V and J ends lost 4 bases and 5 bases respectively, with 13 bases between them. Here the CDR3 reads CASSLGTLDQPQHF. The CDR3 DNA reads as TGTGCCAGCAGCCTGGGGACATTAGATCAGCCCCAGCATTTT.

The chain employs TRBV19 and TRBJ1-6; 8 positions agree with TRBD1. Losses at the gene ends were 6 bases for V and 3 bases for J; bases not matched to a gene: 4. Per the germline V gene, CDR1 is LNHDA and CDR2 is SQIVND (reference sequence). This CDR3 is built from 15 residues. CDR3: CASRDGQGYNSPLHF. CDR3 sequence (DNA): TGTGCCAGTAGGGATGGACAGGGCTATAATTCACCCCTCCACTTT.

This chain links TRBV7-2 with TRBJ2-2, with 8 bases fitting TRBD1. The germline V gene has CDR1 SGHTA and CDR2 FQGNSA. Germline trimming cut 5 bases from V and 6 bases from J; bases unmatched to any gene: 5. This CDR3 has 14 residues. The DNA of the CDR3 is TGTGCCAGCAGCCCCCGGACAGGGTCCGGGGAGCTGTTTTTT. Protein: CASSPRTGSGELFF.

The chain employs TRBV7-9 and TRBJ2-1, with 12 bases fitting TRBD2. V shed 9 bases and J 8 bases; nucleotides not matched to a gene: 8. There are 14 residues in the CDR3. Germline V gene data show CDR1 as SEHNR and CDR2 as FQNEAQ (reference sequence). The CDR3 here is CARRPLAGGDEQFF. The CDR3 nucleotides read TGTGCCAGGAGGCCGCTAGCGGGAGGGGATGAGCAGTTCTTC.

The rearrangement joins TRBV2 to TRBJ2-1; D is uncertain. Germline values: CDR1 SNHLY, CDR2 FYNNEI. The V gene lost 6 bases and the J gene lost 4 bases, with 13 bases spanning the gap. This CDR3 is 14 amino acids long. The CDR3 sequence is CASSPLVGYNEQFF. CDR3 nucleotides: TGTGCCAGCAGCCCTTTGGTGGGATACAATGAGCAGTTCTTC.

V usage is TRBV4-2 and J usage is TRBJ2-2; D unclear. There are 17 residues in the CDR3. The V gene lost 3 bases and the J gene lost 2 bases, with 16 bases spanning the gap. Per the germline V gene, CDR1 is LGHNA and CDR2 is YNFKEQ. This CDR3 reads CASSQRGREYNTGELFF. CDR3 DNA: TGTGCCAGCAGCCAGAGAGGTCGCGAGTATAACACCGGGGAGCTGTTTTTT.

This clone was seen only a few times. In DNA form, the CDR3 reads TGTGCCAGCAGCCTAAGGTTAGGCAGGAGGAATTCACCCCTCCACTTT. Its translation is CASSLRLGRRNSPLHF. This chain uses TRBV13 with TRBJ1-6; D gene uncertain. The CDR3 has 16 amino acids. Trimming took off 5 bases at V and 7 bases at J, with 18 bases between the two ends. The germline gives CDR1 PRHDT, CDR2 FYEKMQ (reference sequence).

The V gene is TRBV11-3, the J gene TRBJ2-1, with D perhaps matching TRBD2 (6 bases). The V gene lost 0 bases and the J gene lost 4 bases, with 10 bases spanning the gap. Per the germline V gene, CDR1 is SGHNT and CDR2 is YENEEA. The CDR3 consists of 15 residues. The CDR3 region is CASSLEEGQYNEQFF. CDR3 coding DNA: TGTGCCAGCAGCTTAGAGGAGGGCCAGTACAATGAGCAGTTCTTC.

V usage is TRBV4-2 and J usage is TRBJ1-4; D is perhaps TRBD1 (6 bases). Per the germline V gene, CDR1 is LGHNA and CDR2 is YNFKEQ. Trimming cost V 6 bases and J 0 bases, with 14 bases left between them. This CDR3 region has 16 residues. The CDR3 here is CASRREGGATNEKLFF. In DNA form, the CDR3 reads TGTGCCAGCAGGAGGGAGGGGGGGGCAACTAATGAAAAACTGTTTTTT.

The chain combines TRBV4-1 with TRBJ1-3; D is ambiguous. Trimming stripped 7 bases from V and 4 bases from J, with 17 bases between. There are 15 residues in the CDR3. Germline CDR1 reads MGHRA; CDR2 reads YSYEKL. The DNA of the CDR3 is TGCGCCAGCACCAACCTAAAGACGGGAGGAAACACCATATATTTT. This encodes CASTNLKTGGNTIYF.

CDR3 amino acids: CASSVDRDYTEAFF. CDR3 coding DNA: TGTGCCAGCAGCGTAGACAGGGATTACACTGAAGCTTTCTTT. The V and J genes are TRBV7-2 and TRBJ1-1, with 7 nucleotides matching TRBD1. V trimming: 5 bases; J trimming: 3 bases; junction bases outside the gene matches: 6. The CDR3 contains 14 residues. Germline-derived CDR1 and CDR2 are SGHTA and FQGNSA.

This chain uses TRBV5-4 with TRBJ2-1; D gene ambiguous. V was pared by 2 bases and J by 10 bases, with 10 bases between. Germline V gene lookup returns CDR1 SGHNT and CDR2 YYREEE (reference sequence). The CDR3 is made up of 12 amino acids. CDR3 sequence reads: CASSFGPSEQFF. For the CDR3, the DNA is TGTGCCAGCAGCTTTGGGCCGAGCGAGCAGTTCTTC.

The CDR3 DNA is TGTGCCAGCAGCCCGGACAGGAACTCTGGAAACACCATATATTTT. Translating it yields CASSPDRNSGNTIYF. The V call is TRBV7-2, the J call TRBJ1-3; the match to TRBD1 covers 7 bases. CDR1 is SGHTA and CDR2 is FQGNSA in the germline V gene. Trimming cost V 5 bases and J 0 bases; bases outside gene matches: 4. CDR3 length: 15 amino acids.

The chain recombines TRBV7-2 with TRBJ2-2, with 8 bases aligning to TRBD2. V dropped 5 bases and J dropped 1; count of bases not matched to a gene: 6. This CDR3 region has 16 residues. In germline, CDR1 is SGHTA, CDR2 FQGNSA. CDR3 sequence reads: CASSPRLARNTGELFF. CDR3 nucleotide sequence: TGTGCCAGCAGCCCTAGACTAGCGAGGAACACCGGGGAGCTGTTTTTT.